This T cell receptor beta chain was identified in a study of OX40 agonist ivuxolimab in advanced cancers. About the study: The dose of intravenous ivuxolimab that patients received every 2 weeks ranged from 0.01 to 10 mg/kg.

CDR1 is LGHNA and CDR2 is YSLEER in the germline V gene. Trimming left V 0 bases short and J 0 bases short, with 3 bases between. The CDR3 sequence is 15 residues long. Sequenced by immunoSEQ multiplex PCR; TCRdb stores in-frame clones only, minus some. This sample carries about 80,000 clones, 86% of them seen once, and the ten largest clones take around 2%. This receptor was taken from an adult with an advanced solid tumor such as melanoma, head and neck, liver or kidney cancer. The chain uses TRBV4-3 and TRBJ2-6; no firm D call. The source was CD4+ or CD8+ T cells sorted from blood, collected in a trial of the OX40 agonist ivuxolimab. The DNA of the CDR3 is TGCGCCAGCAGCCAAGACAGCTCTGGGGCCAACGTCCTGACTTTC. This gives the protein CASSQDSSGANVLTF.